This TCR beta chain was identified in a study of graft-versus-host responses after intestinal transplantation. Some clones are missing from TCRdb's copy, which holds only in-frame ones; the method was immunoSEQ multiplex PCR. The table shows around 39,000 clones, with 80% to 95% occurring only once. This clonotype was sampled from a human patient who received an intestinal transplant, so some T cells may come from the graft donor. The sample here was PBMCs, taken roughly 780 days after intestinal transplantation.

In DNA, the CDR3 is TGTGCCAGCAGTTCCGGACAGAGCCTTTCCACAGATACGCAGTATTTT. It is translated as CASSSGQSLSTDTQYF. The V gene is TRBV6-5, the J gene TRBJ2-3, with TRBD1 as a possible D gene (6 bases). V lost 4 bases and J lost 2, with 16 bases in between. This CDR3 has 16 residues. Per germline, CDR1 MNHEY and CDR2 SVGAGI.